The source of this T cell receptor (beta chain) is a study of PD-1 blockade in classical Hodgkin lymphoma (dated by TCRdb to the early 2020s). For context, the study as a whole: Nivolumab dosing was 3 mg/kg intravenously every 2 weeks, continuing until either disease progression or unacceptable toxicity. The study used TCR beta sequencing and CyTOF to define a peripheral blood immune signature of response to PD-1 blockade in classical Hodgkin lymphoma. What the work shows at the level of the full study, not this receptor alone: Patients starting nivolumab less than 1 year after ASCT had lower diversity and were excluded from later analyses to avoid confounding by immune reconstitution. Among trial patients, those achieving complete response had baseline diversity similar to that of newly diagnosed patients, while diversity was significantly lower in partial responders and progressors. A significant rise by C4D1 was seen in CD4+ but not CD8+ TCR diversity (p=0.0027 vs p=0.16), with the rise being most apparent in complete responders (p=0.02). Newly diagnosed patients were reported to have lower baseline TCR diversity than healthy donors, and relapsed/refractory patients were reported to have lower baseline TCR diversity still. Only a single clinical trial cohort was studied, and what caused the repertoire differences, possibly disease activity or prior therapy, remained undefined.

The Qiagen DNeasy kit was used to extract genomic DNA both from unsorted PBMCs and from the negatively selected CD4+ and CD8+ fractions. Using primers that anneal to V and J segments, immunoSEQ multiplex PCR amplified the TCR beta CDR3 regions. A synthetic immune receptor repertoire was used to minimize amplification bias, and any residual bias was removed computationally once sequencing was done. In the source study's methods: Repertoire diversity was quantified as the Shannon entropy index using custom Python scripts. Unsorted, CD4+ and CD8+ repertoires were analyzed separately, except for combined analyses in which CD4+ and CD8+ sequences were merged in silico. Clonal expansion was defined as at least a 2-fold frequency increase after treatment relative to C1D1, with a pseudocount of 0.5 for undetected baseline clones. Singleton clones were defined as clones with 0 or 1 copy at C1D1, and non-singleton clones were defined as clones with 2 or more copies. Clones expanded in unsorted samples were assigned a CD4+, CD8+ or unknown annotation through matching of protein sequences in sorted samples from the same patient. Wilcoxon tests on paired samples were used to test changes in diversity from C1D1 to C4D1. As stored in TCRdb, this immuneACCESS dataset retains in-frame rearrangements with V and J assigned. A fraction of the clones does not appear; measured against another copy, unresolved V genes explain less than half of the discrepancy, and the remainder lacks a known reason. V, J and clone size are those of that table, while D and trimming were read from the DNA. Present in this sample are more than 20,000 clones, more than 70% of which were seen just once. The ten largest make up about a fifth of the sample.

The time point label for this specimen denotes: cycle 4 day 1 (C4D1), after six to seven weeks of nivolumab. Every trial patient had relapsed following autologous stem cell transplantation, and prior brentuximab vedotin exposure was what differed among cohorts A, B and C. The trial cohort comprised 56 patients with relapsed/refractory classical Hodgkin lymphoma whose best overall responses were complete response, partial response or progressive disease. In the multi-cohort phase II CheckMate 205 trial, trial patients received single-agent nivolumab. An independent review committee assessed best overall response using the 2007 International Working Group response criteria. Trial PBMCs were collected just before the start of nivolumab (C1D1) and during therapy at cycle 2 day 1 and cycle 4 day 1. Peripheral blood was collected in 8 mL Vacutainer Cell Preparation Tubes, from which PBMCs were isolated by centrifugation and then cryopreserved.

CDR1 is given as SGHTA and CDR2 as FQGTGA, both from the germline V gene. Taken from cysteine to phenylalanine, the CDR3 has 13 residues. The only DNA kept is the CDR3, 39 bases in frame from the first base. The V end loses 5 bases and the J end loses 1 base, and a stretch of 8 bases separates them. With regard to this clone: It lacks a known antigen. No much larger clone exists at a distance of one base, and base qualities are not known.

The receptor's source is a human donor with classical Hodgkin lymphoma. The sequence links TRBV7-3 to TRBJ1-1, and the D gene may be TRBD1, 5 bases matching. The source was peripheral blood mononuclear cells (PBMCs), collected before the fourth cycle of nivolumab. The nucleotide sequence is given as TGTGCCAGCAGCGCAGACAGGAACACTGAAGCTTTCTTT. This gives the protein CASSADRNTEAFF.